These 29 T cell receptor beta chains came from one sample sequenced in a study of CD8+CD57+ T cells in acquired aplastic anemia. The use of genomic DNA as template underpinned the TCR beta VDJ and CDR3 profiling. TCRdb reprocessed the reads via MiXCR and lists one record per CDR3 protein. The data show hundreds of thousands of distinct CDR3 sequences, with 65% to 80% seen just once and under 4.5% held by the top ten. Sequenced input: sorted CD4+, CD8+, or CD8+CD57+ T cells (not recorded which) from PBMCs. All receptors derive from a human donor in good health, serving as a control.

This clonotype was seen once. This rearrangement joins TRBV10-3 to TRBJ2-7, with TRBD2 as a possible D gene (5 bases). The CDR3 runs 13 residues. In germline, CDR1 is ENHRY, CDR2 SYGVKD. V was trimmed by 0 bases and J by 4 bases, leaving 7 bases between them. In DNA form, the CDR3 reads TGTGCCATCAGTGAGTCTAGCGCGTACGAGCAGTACTTC. Translated, it gives CAISESSAYEQYF.

The rearrangement joins TRBV5-1 to TRBJ2-7, with a weak D call TRBD1 (6 bases). Trimming took 7 bases from V and 11 from J, leaving 22 bases between them. The CDR3 extends over 13 amino acids. Germline CDR1 reads SGHRS; CDR2 reads YFSETQ. CDR3: CASYGTDGRGKYF. The CDR3 nucleotides are TGCGCCAGCTACGGGACCGACGGAAGGGGGAAGTACTTC.

This clonotype was recorded many times. The chain couples TRBV10-3 to TRBJ1-1, with TRBD1 matching over 8 bases. From germline, CDR1 is ENHRY and CDR2 SYGVKD. CDR3 length equals 17 residues. V gave up 6 bases and J gave up 4 bases; unmatched junction bases: 16. The CDR3 nucleotides are TGTGCCATCAGAGGGGACAGGCGGGCGGGTCTCGGCACTGAAGCTTTCTTT. It is translated as CAIRGDRRAGLGTEAFF.

V gene TRBV2 combines with J gene TRBJ2-6; D is unclear. Germline-derived CDR1 and CDR2 are SNHLY and FYNNEI. V shed 6 bases and J shed 4 bases, with 10 bases lying between them. This CDR3 region has 14 residues. The CDR3 here is CASSDLPGANVLTF. Written as DNA, the CDR3 is TGTGCCAGCAGCGATCTCCCGGGGGCCAACGTCCTGACTTTC.

The rearrangement uses TRBV14 and TRBJ1-5, with TRBD1 matching over 7 bases. V lost 5 bases, J lost 2 bases, and 9 bases stayed unmatched. The germline V gene encodes CDR1 SGHDN and CDR2 FVKESK. This CDR3 is built from 16 residues. In DNA, the CDR3 is TGTGCCAGCAGCTCAGGGGGGGACAGCCGCAATCAGCCCCAGCATTTT. Translated, it gives CASSSGGDSRNQPQHF. The full variable domain, in which reference TRBV14 and TRBJ1-5 provide the parts outside the CDR3, is EAGVTQFPSHSVIEKGQTVTLRCDPISGHDNLYWYRRVMGKEIKFLLHFVKESKQDESGMPNNRFLAERTGGTYSTLKVQPAELEDSGVYFCASSSGGDSRNQPQHFGDGTRLSIL.

The chain uses TRBV7-9 and TRBJ2-1; 10 bases map to TRBD2. The CDR3 is 16 amino acids. After removal of 4 bases from V and 2 bases from J, the junction contained 5 bases not matched to a gene. CDR1 SEHNR and CDR2 FQNEAQ come from the germline V gene (reference sequence). The CDR3 is CASSSRSGRAYNEQFF. CDR3 DNA: TGTGCCAGCAGCTCACGCAGCGGGAGGGCCTACAATGAGCAGTTCTTC. Drawing the rest from reference TRBV7-9 and TRBJ2-1, the complete variable domain is DTGVSQNPRHKITKRGQNVTFRCDPISEHNRLYWYRQTLGQGPEFLTYFQNEAQLEKSRLLSDRFSAERPKGSFSTLEIQRTEQGDSAMYLCASSSRSGRAYNEQFFGPGTRLTVL.

Points on this clonotype: One junction end disagrees with the germline gene, perhaps due to a read error. The chain employs TRBV9 and TRBJ1-5; tentatively, D is TRBD1 (5 bases). From germline, CDR1 is SGDLS and CDR2 YYNGEE. There are 14 residues in the CDR3. The chain's CDR3 is CASSVGGVTYGYNF. CDR3 sequence (DNA): TGTGCCAGCAGCGTAGGAGGGGTCACCTATGGCTACAATTTT.

Details on this clonotype: Given the absence of the conserved phenylalanine or tryptophan at the CDR3 end, a read error is likely. The limits of the CDR3 on the DNA are not certain, so only TCRdb's listed CDR3 is given. V usage is TRBV2 and J usage is TRBJ2-6; the table names TRBD1, a call not compared with the DNA. The CDR3 comprises 16 residues, both ends counted. From germline, CDR1 is SNHLY and CDR2 FYNNEI. The CDR3 loop is CASSEAGAEGAGDTFG.

This clonotype was seen ten or more times. V usage is TRBV3-1 and J usage is TRBJ2-5; D uncertain. V was cut by 1 base and J by 9 bases, with 9 bases left in between. This CDR3 contains 12 residues. Germline V gene lookup returns CDR1 LGHDT and CDR2 YNNKEL (reference sequence). The CDR3 loop reads CASSQVEAAQYF. CDR3 coding DNA: TGTGCCAGCAGCCAAGTCGAGGCTGCCCAGTACTTC.

The chain combines TRBV10-1 with TRBJ2-7, with D possibly TRBD1 on 5 matching bases. V lost 7 bases to trimming and J lost 6 bases, with 16 bases between them. Germline CDR1 reads WNHNN; CDR2 reads SYGVQD (reference sequence). The CDR3 runs 13 residues. CDR3 loop: CASTSSVQGEQYF. The CDR3, as DNA: TGCGCCAGCACCTCCAGTGTGCAGGGCGAGCAGTACTTC.

The CDR3 protein is CARRSGQNYEQYF. The CDR3 coding sequence is TGTGCCAGGAGGAGTGGGCAGAATTACGAGCAGTACTTC. The J gene is TRBJ2-7, the V gene TRBV28; D unclear. The germline CDR1 and CDR2 sequences are MDHEN and SYDVKM. The CDR3 totals 13 residues. Trimming took 9 bases from V and 4 from J, leaving 16 bases between them.

On this clonotype: A read error may account for a junction end that differs from germline. This sequence joins TRBV7-8 and TRBJ2-7, with D maybe TRBD1 (5 bases). Germline assignment: CDR1 SGHVS and CDR2 FQNEAQ. This CDR3 contains 13 residues. The CDR3 sequence is CATSRDSPYEQYF. The CDR3 nucleotides read TGTGCCACCAGCAGAGACAGTCCCTACGAGCAGTACTTC.

A note on this clonotype: At one end, the junction sequence differs from germline, possibly due to a read error. The chain uses TRBV10-3 and TRBJ2-5, with D possibly TRBD2 on 6 matching bases. CDR3 size: 14 residues. CDR1 is ENHRY and CDR2 is SYGVKD in the germline V gene. The CDR3 DNA follows: TGTGCCAGCAGTCCCCGCGGGGTGAATCAGCCCCAGTACTTC. This codes for CASSPRGVNQPQYF.

The gene calls are TRBV7-3 and TRBJ1-6; 7 bases are shared with TRBD1. In germline, CDR1 is SGHTA, CDR2 FQGTGA. CDR3 size: 17 residues. The ends lost 5 bases at V and 13 bases at J; junction bases unmatched: 20. The CDR3 here is CASSHQRGRGCNTPLHF. In DNA, the CDR3 is TGTGCCAGCAGCCATCAAAGGGGGCGAGGTTGTAATACCCCCCTCCACTTT.

This clonotype was picked up many times. This sequence joins TRBV6-2 or TRBV6-3 and TRBJ2-2; TRBD1 matches at 9 bases. The junction had 6 bases not matched to a gene; V was cut back by 3 bases and J by 1 base. CDR3 length: 17 residues. Germline values: CDR1 MNHEY, CDR2 SVGEGT. The chain's CDR3 is CASSYHRDRVNTGELFF. The CDR3 DNA reads TGTGCCAGCAGTTATCATCGGGACAGGGTGAACACCGGGGAGCTGTTTTTT.

Note on this clonotype: At one end, the junction sequence differs from germline, possibly due to a read error. J is TRBJ1-2 and V is TRBV9; 8 nucleotides line up with TRBD1. The CDR3 contains 16 residues. Germline V gives CDR1 SGDLS, CDR2 YYNGEE. CDR3 loop: CAISGRQGLLGYGYTF. The DNA for the CDR3 is TGTGCCATCAGCGGAAGACAGGGGCTGCTTGGCTACGGCTACACCTTC.

CDR3 coding DNA: TGTGCCAGCGGTAGACAGGGGCCCTACGAGCAGTACTTC. Its translation: CASGRQGPYEQYF. J is TRBJ2-7 and V is TRBV2; 8 bases are a match to TRBD1. Germline CDR1 reads SNHLY; CDR2 reads FYNNEI. V was pared by 8 bases and J by 2 bases, with 5 bases of the junction left unmatched. The CDR3 is made up of 13 amino acids.

The genes are TRBV7-9 and TRBJ1-2, with D unresolved. Deletions cut 1 base from V and 8 bases from J, with 11 bases between. Germline loops: CDR1 SEHNR, CDR2 FQNEAQ (reference sequence). The CDR3 has 13 residues. The CDR3 is CASSLGLGSGYTF. CDR3 in DNA: TGTGCCAGCAGCTTAGGGTTGGGGAGCGGCTACACCTTC.

Notes on this clonotype: The CDR3 does not close with the conserved phenylalanine or tryptophan, likely indicating a read error. Because the CDR3's place on the DNA is in doubt, the DNA is left out and the CDR3 is given as listed by TCRdb. The V and J genes are TRBV7-6 and TRBJ1-6. In germline, CDR1 is SGHVS, CDR2 FNYEAQ. The CDR3 is 12 residues long, ends included. The CDR3 sequence is CASSHGTAPLYT.

This rearrangement joins TRBV12-3 or TRBV12-4 to TRBJ2-7, with D unresolved. Trimming took 5 bases from V and 1 from J, leaving 12 bases between them. This CDR3 has 14 amino acids. The CDR3 protein is CASSAQGRSYEQYF. CDR3 coding DNA: TGTGCCAGCAGTGCACAAGGAAGATCCTACGAGCAGTACTTC.

This clonotype appeared a few times. This rearrangement joins TRBV2 to TRBJ2-7; D is unclear. The CDR3 contains 13 residues. V was shortened by 5 bases and J by 4 bases, with 12 bases between the two germline ends. Looked up from germline, CDR1 is SNHLY and CDR2 is FYNNEI. For the CDR3, the DNA is TGTGCCAGCAGTTTAGAAGGTTTTTACGAGCAGTACTTC. It encodes CASSLEGFYEQYF.

Worth noting for this clonotype: At one boundary the junction diverges from the germline segment, which might be a read error. The CDR3 coding sequence is TGTGCCAGCAGCCTCGGGTCTGGGGACACCGTATCTTTT. Translating gives CASSLGSGDTVSF. The chain links TRBV7-2 to TRBJ1-3; D may be TRBD1 (6 bases). The CDR3 extends over 13 amino acids. The germline CDR1 and CDR2 sequences are SGHTA and FQGNSA.

As for this clonotype: The junction departs from the called germline gene at one end, perhaps through a read error. V gene TRBV7-8 combines with J gene TRBJ2-7; D unclear. There are 14 residues in the CDR3. Germline V CDR1 and CDR2: SGHVS, FQNEAQ. This CDR3 is CASSPLPALSAYEF. The CDR3 DNA reads as TGTGCCAGCAGCCCCTTACCCGCCCTGAGCGCCTACGAGTTC.

This clonotype was detected ten times or more. This rearrangement joins TRBV7-3 to TRBJ1-2, with D perhaps TRBD1 (6 bases). Looked up from germline, CDR1 is SGHTA and CDR2 is FQGTGA. The CDR3 runs to 14 residues. The V end was cut by 0 bases, the J end by 8 bases, with 13 bases between. As DNA, the CDR3 is TGTGCCAGCAGCTTAACGTTGGGGGCGCAAGGCTACACCTTC. Translating gives CASSLTLGAQGYTF.

For this clonotype: At one end the junction does not follow the germline gene, possibly because of a read error. The chain recombines TRBV5-1 with TRBJ1-1, with 9 bases that match TRBD1. CDR3 size: 15 residues. The germline gives CDR1 SGHRS, CDR2 YFSETQ. The CDR3 nucleotides are TGTGCCAGCAGGTGGACAGGGGTAGGAATCACTGAAGCTTTCTTT. Translation gives CASRWTGVGITEAFF.

The V gene is TRBV6-1, the J gene TRBJ1-5; D gene uncertain. The V gene lost 7 bases and the J gene lost 4 bases, with 17 bases spanning the gap. Germline V gene sequence: CDR1 MNHNS, CDR2 SASEGT. The CDR3 consists of 15 residues. This chain's CDR3 is CASTRGPGSNQPQHF. As DNA, the CDR3 is TGTGCCAGCACCAGAGGTCCGGGTTCAAATCAGCCCCAGCATTTT.

V gene TRBV7-2 combines with J gene TRBJ2-2, with D unresolved. The germline CDR1 and CDR2 sequences are SGHTA and FQGNSA. V lost 1 base, J lost 7 bases, and 10 bases lay in between. The CDR3 consists of 14 residues. The CDR3 region is CASSLDIRIGELFF. In DNA, the CDR3 is TGTGCCAGCAGCTTAGATATCCGGATCGGGGAGCTGTTTTTT.

The gene calls are TRBV7-2 and TRBJ1-5; 12 bases line up with TRBD1. The CDR3 contains 16 residues. CDR1 and CDR2 (germline): SGHTA, FQGNSA. V dropped 5 bases and J dropped 5; count of bases not matched to a gene: 7. CDR3 nucleotides: TGTGCCAGCAGCGTTCTAGGGACAGGGGGCTATCAGCCCCAGCATTTT. This codes for CASSVLGTGGYQPQHF.

This clonotype was observed at least ten times. The rearrangement uses TRBV7-9 and TRBJ1-1; D might be TRBD1 (5 bases). Germline V gene sequence: CDR1 SEHNR, CDR2 FQNEAQ (reference sequence). The CDR3 runs to 15 residues. Trimming took off 5 bases at V and 1 base at J, with 14 bases between the two ends. The CDR3 coding sequence is TGTGCCAGCAGCCCAGGAAGAGGACAGAACACTGAAGCTTTCTTT. It codes for CASSPGRGQNTEAFF.